The 19 T cell receptor beta chains reported below all come from one sample, sequenced in a study of OX40 agonist ivuxolimab in advanced cancers. Sequencing used immunoSEQ multiplex PCR; TCRdb keeps in-frame clones, though not all of them. This table holds 12,000 to 15,000 clones, over 75% found once. The material sequenced was CD4+ or CD8+ T cells sorted from blood, taken in a trial of the OX40 agonist ivuxolimab. These receptors all stem from an adult with an advanced solid tumor such as melanoma, head and neck, liver or kidney cancer.

The gene calls are TRBV7-9 and TRBJ2-1; weak D call: TRBD1 (5 bases). V dropped 5 bases and J dropped 5 bases, with 16 bases sitting between them. Germline V gene sequence: CDR1 SEHNR, CDR2 FQNEAQ (reference sequence). This CDR3 comprises 15 residues. The CDR3 bases are TGTGCCAGCAGCGATCCGGAAAGGGGCCACAATGAGCAGTTCTTC. Translating gives CASSDPERGHNEQFF.

J is TRBJ2-1 and V is TRBV2, with unresolved D. The CDR3 is made up of 14 amino acids. Trimming stripped 3 bases from V and 3 bases from J, with 9 bases between. Germline loops: CDR1 SNHLY, CDR2 FYNNEI. The CDR3 DNA is TGTGCCAGCAGTGAGGCCTCGAACTACAATGAGCAGTTCTTC. Amino acid sequence: CASSEASNYNEQFF.

This clone came up a few times. The V and J genes are TRBV2 and TRBJ2-4; D possibly corresponds to TRBD2 (5 bases). V shed 7 bases and J shed 5 bases, with 15 bases lying between them. The CDR3 sequence is 14 residues long. Germline assignment: CDR1 SNHLY and CDR2 FYNNEI. The CDR3 bases are TGTGCCAGCAACGTCTACGGGATCGAAAACATTCAGTACTTC. This translates into CASNVYGIENIQYF.

Only a few counts were recorded for this clone. One end of the junction varies from germline; a read error may be responsible. The rearrangement links TRBV5-4 to TRBJ1-2; 7 bases match TRBD1. CDR1 is SGHNT, CDR2 YYREEE, per germline (reference sequence). The CDR3 is made up of 15 amino acids. The CDR3 nucleotides read TGCGCCAGCAGCCAAGAATTCGGCAGGGGGGATGGCTACACCTTC. Protein product: CASSQEFGRGDGYTF.

This clone was observed a few times. The rearrangement joins TRBV4-1 to TRBJ1-1; 7 nucleotides line up with TRBD1. V lost 7 bases to trimming and J lost 11 bases; unmatched junction nucleotides: 10. Germline loops: CDR1 MGHRA, CDR2 YSYEKL. There are 12 residues in the CDR3. The CDR3 nucleotides are TGCGCCAGCACCTCGACAGGGACGGGGGCTTTCTTT. Its protein product is CASTSTGTGAFF.

The chain combines TRBV19 with TRBJ2-7, with 8 bases aligning to TRBD2. Germline lookup yields CDR1 LNHDA and CDR2 SQIVND (reference sequence). The ends lost 5 bases at V and 3 bases at J; junction bases unmatched: 9. The CDR3 consists of 15 residues. CDR3 residues: CASSASGTRDYEQYF. In DNA, the CDR3 is TGTGCCAGTAGTGCGTCCGGGACTAGAGACTACGAGCAGTACTTC.

The chain uses TRBV28 and TRBJ1-5; possible D gene TRBD1, 5 bases. The CDR3 sequence is 15 residues long. From germline, CDR1 is MDHEN and CDR2 SYDVKM. V was trimmed by 2 bases and J by 5 bases, leaving 13 bases between them. DNA for the CDR3: TGTGCCAGCAGTTTACCCCAGGGAATTCATCAGCCCCAGCATTTT. Encoded protein: CASSLPQGIHQPQHF.

The chain uses TRBV29-1 and TRBJ2-7, with D perhaps given as TRBD1 or TRBD2 (5 bases each). The CDR3 spans 16 residues. Deletions cut 7 bases from V and 0 bases from J, with 22 bases between. The germline CDR1 and CDR2 sequences are SQVTM and ANQGSEA. The DNA for the CDR3 is TGCAGCGCAACCGGGGACCCGTCAGGAATCTCCTACGAGCAGTACTTC. Translating it yields CSATGDPSGISYEQYF.

This rearrangement joins TRBV5-8 to TRBJ1-1, with no clear D. The germline gives CDR1 SGHTS, CDR2 YDEGEE. CDR3 length: 13 residues. V was shortened by 7 bases and J by 6 bases, with 16 bases between the two germline ends. In DNA form, the CDR3 reads TGTGCCAGCGGAACCCGATTTGGCGCTGAAGCTTTCTTT. It encodes CASGTRFGAEAFF. The full variable domain, rest sourced from reference TRBV5-8 and TRBJ1-1, is EAGVTQSPTHLIKTRGQQATLRCSPISGHTSVYWYQQALGLGLQFLLWYDEGEERNRGNFPPRFSGRQFPNYSSELNVNALELEDSALYLCASGTRFGAEAFFGQGTRLTVV.

The chain has TRBV18 and TRBJ2-7, with D possibly matching TRBD2 (6 bases). CDR3 length equals 14 residues. The ends were cut back, 5 bases at V and 6 bases at J, with 17 bases in the middle. Looked up from germline, CDR1 is KGHSH and CDR2 is LQKENI. CDR3 residues: CASSDSAGGTEQYF. The CDR3 DNA sequence: TGTGCCAGCTCAGATTCGGCAGGAGGGACCGAGCAGTACTTC.

In this sample, this clone turned up a few times. This chain uses TRBV13 with TRBJ2-1; D is ambiguous. The ends were cut back, 1 base at V and 2 bases at J, with 9 bases in the middle. CDR3 length equals 15 residues. Looked up from germline, CDR1 is PRHDT and CDR2 is FYEKMQ (reference sequence). The CDR3 sequence: CASSLEVETYNEQFF. In DNA, the CDR3 is TGTGCCAGCAGCTTAGAGGTCGAAACCTACAATGAGCAGTTCTTC.

This clone was observed a handful of times. The V gene is TRBV7-6, the J gene TRBJ2-7; 10 bases map to TRBD1. CDR1 is SGHVS, CDR2 FNYEAQ, per germline. The CDR3 contains 17 residues. V shed 5 bases and J 4 bases; nucleotides not matched to a gene: 14. The CDR3 loop is CASSRTTGGQGIYEQYF. CDR3 bases: TGTGCCAGCAGCCGGACTACTGGGGGACAGGGGATTTACGAGCAGTACTTC.

This chain joins TRBV19 and TRBJ1-4; D perhaps matches TRBD1 (6 bases). V was pared by 7 bases and J by 4 bases, with 16 bases between. Germline-derived CDR1 and CDR2 are LNHDA and SQIVND (reference sequence). The CDR3 is made up of 15 amino acids. CDR3 nucleotide sequence: TGTGCCAGTAAGGGACACCTCGGGGTTAATGAAAAACTGTTTTTT. This codes for CASKGHLGVNEKLFF.

The V call is TRBV5-1, the J call TRBJ1-2, with 7 bases fitting TRBD1. The CDR3 is made up of 15 amino acids. Germline assignment: CDR1 SGHRS and CDR2 YFSETQ. J lost 5 bases, V lost 1 base, and 8 bases had no gene match. DNA for the CDR3: TGCGCCAGCAGCTTGATAGGGACAGATACGTATGGCTACACCTTC. The encoded protein is CASSLIGTDTYGYTF.

This clone was seen once. This chain uses TRBV5-1 with TRBJ2-2; D possibly matches TRBD1 or TRBD2 (5 bases each). This CDR3 is 14 amino acids long. V lost 4 bases and J lost 4, with 11 bases in between. Germline V gene data show CDR1 as SGHRS and CDR2 as YFSETQ. The CDR3 loop reads CASSPQGATGELFF. For the CDR3, the DNA is TGCGCCAGCAGCCCCCAGGGAGCCACCGGGGAGCTGTTTTTT.

The chain links TRBV27 to TRBJ1-1, with a possible D match to TRBD1 (5 bases). This CDR3 is 14 amino acids long. Trimming took 3 bases from V and 0 from J, leaving 8 bases between them. Germline values: CDR1 MNHEY, CDR2 SMNVEV (reference sequence). CDR3 DNA sequence: TGTGCCAGCAGTTTTCAGGGAGTGAACACTGAAGCTTTCTTT. Translation gives CASSFQGVNTEAFF.

The genes are TRBV5-6 and TRBJ1-3, with D possibly matching TRBD1 (5 bases). The V gene lost 0 bases and the J gene lost 5 bases, with 15 bases spanning the gap. This CDR3 comprises 16 residues. Germline assignment: CDR1 SGHDT and CDR2 YYEEEE. CDR3 DNA: TGTGCCAGCAGCTTGGCCGCGGGGGAGGACAGAAACACCATATATTTT. Residues: CASSLAAGEDRNTIYF.

The genes are TRBV27 and TRBJ2-3; 7 bases agree with TRBD2. Germline trimming cut 5 bases from V and 2 bases from J; bases unmatched to any gene: 7. CDR1 MNHEY and CDR2 SMNVEV come from the germline V gene (reference sequence). The CDR3 extends over 15 amino acids. CDR3 in DNA: TGTGCCAGCAGTGGCTATCTAGCGGCCACAGATACGCAGTATTTT. It translates to CASSGYLAATDTQYF.

The V call is TRBV7-9, the J call TRBJ2-1, with TRBD2 matching over 8 bases. The CDR3 is 16 residues long. CDR1 and CDR2 (germline): SEHNR, FQNEAQ (reference sequence). With 4 bases clipped from V and 4 bases from J, the junction kept 9 bases outside the gene matches. CDR3 sequence reads: CASSWERELYYNEQFF. CDR3 DNA sequence: TGTGCCAGCAGCTGGGAGCGGGAGCTCTATTACAATGAGCAGTTCTTC.